This T cell receptor (beta chain) comes out of a study of PD-1 blockade in classical Hodgkin lymphoma. Study in general: Patients were dosed intravenously with nivolumab at 3 mg/kg every 2 weeks. Study-wide points: Healthy donors were reported to have higher baseline TCR diversity than newly diagnosed patients. Patients with an early start, nivolumab under 1 year after ASCT, were excluded.

In the case of this clone: No antigen is known for it.

CDR1 and CDR2 (germline): SGHTA, FQGNSA. V dropped 1 base and J dropped 7 bases, with 14 bases sitting between them. CDR3 length: 14 amino acids. Sample time point: cycle 4 day 1 (C4D1), after 5 to 7 weeks of nivolumab. Every patient experienced relapse after autologous stem cell transplantation, and brentuximab vedotin exposure varied. Best responses fell into complete response, partial response or progressive disease. The data were produced by immunoSEQ multiplex PCR, yet TCRdb's version contains in-frame clones alone and is incomplete. This sample yields 15,000 to 20,000 clones, of which 70% to 90% are seen a single time; less than 25% belongs to the top ten.

V is TRBV7-2 and J is TRBJ2-7, with TRBD1 as a possible D gene (5 bases). This sample comprised peripheral blood mononuclear cells (PBMCs), obtained before the fourth cycle of nivolumab. The TCR sequence derives from a human donor with classical Hodgkin lymphoma. The CDR3 DNA follows: TGTGCCAGCAGCTTAGAGGGGCAGGGTCGAGAGCAGTACTTC. The encoded protein is CASSLEGQGREQYF.